These 27 T cell receptor beta chains were sequenced from one sample in a study of low-dose radiotherapy and immunotherapy resistance in tumors. TRAV- and TRBV-specific primers were used for first-strand cDNA, which covered alpha and beta chains. Both a constant-region primer and a V-primer adapter served to amplify TCRs across roughly 20 PCR cycles. TCRdb reanalysed the reads using MiXCR and keeps one entry per CDR3 protein. The repertoire holds 6,700 or so distinct CDR3 sequences, with 70% to 80% as singletons. The receptor source for this set is a human donor with advanced metastatic prostate, ovarian, gallbladder or colorectal cancer (not recorded which). This table probably holds off-target reads from a library built for another chain.

V usage is TRBV18 and J usage is TRBJ2-2; D perhaps matches TRBD1 (6 bases). V lost 3 bases and J lost 1, with 12 bases in between. The CDR3 runs to 16 residues. Germline V CDR1 and CDR2: KGHSH, LQKENI. The CDR3 bases are TGTGCCAGCTCACCGACAGGATTCTTGAACACCGGGGAGCTGTTTTTT. Translated, it gives CASSPTGFLNTGELFF. The full variable domain, its missing parts supplied by reference TRBV18 and TRBJ2-2, is NAGVMQNPRHLVRRRGQEARLRCSPMKGHSHVYWYRQLPEEGLKFMVYLQKENIIDESGMPKERFSAEFPKEGPSILRIQQVVRGDSAAYFCASSPTGFLNTGELFFGEGSRLTVL.

The CDR3 nucleotides read TGTGCCAGTAGTAGGCTACGGACAGGGGCTGCGGGCAATCAGCCCCAGCATTTT. It is translated as CASSRLRTGAAGNQPQHF. This rearrangement joins TRBV19 to TRBJ1-5; 9 bases fit TRBD1. CDR1 is LNHDA, CDR2 SQIVND, per germline (reference sequence). The trim removed 4 bases at V and 2 bases at J, leaving 12 bases unmatched. The CDR3 is made up of 18 amino acids.

This chain uses TRBV12-3 or TRBV12-4 with TRBJ1-4; the match to TRBD1 covers 7 bases. The CDR3 length is 15 residues. J gave up 7 bases and V 4 bases, and 9 bases lay outside the gene matches. CDR3 nucleotide sequence: TGTGCCAGCAGTTATCGACAGGGCTTTGGTGAAAAACTGTTTTTT. This sequence encodes CASSYRQGFGEKLFF.

This clonotype was seen a handful of times. The CDR3 here is CASSFADTQYF. CDR3 in DNA: TGTGCCAGCAGCTTTGCGGATACGCAGTATTTT. The J gene is TRBJ2-3, the V gene TRBV14; D is uncertain. CDR1 is SGHDN and CDR2 is FVKESK in the germline V gene. Trimming removed 5 bases at V and 6 bases at J, with 6 bases between. The CDR3 spans 11 residues.

The chain uses TRBV28 and TRBJ2-7; D is unresolved. CDR3 size: 11 residues. Trimming cost V 5 bases and J 3 bases, with 5 bases left between them. The germline gives CDR1 MDHEN, CDR2 SYDVKM. The CDR3 is CASSASYEQYF. The CDR3 DNA reads as TGTGCCAGCAGTGCCAGCTACGAGCAGTACTTC.

This clonotype has a handful of counts. The chain links TRBV28 to TRBJ2-1; 7 bases are shared with TRBD1. The CDR3 covers 14 residues. The V gene's germline CDR1 is MDHEN and CDR2 SYDVKM. V shed 7 bases, J shed 1 base, and the junction held 4 bases outside the gene matches. The CDR3: CASKGTDSYNEQFF. CDR3 DNA sequence: TGTGCCAGCAAGGGGACAGATTCCTACAATGAGCAGTTCTTC.

This chain links TRBV29-1 with TRBJ2-3; TRBD2 agrees at 7 bases. CDR1 is SQVTM and CDR2 is ANQGSEA in the germline V gene. This CDR3 contains 13 residues. Losses at the gene ends were 5 bases for V and 2 bases for J; bases not matched to a gene: 4. CDR3 DNA: TGCAGCGTTTTCGGGAGGTACACAGATACGCAGTATTTT. Translation gives CSVFGRYTDTQYF.

This clonotype was seen a few times. The rearrangement uses TRBV5-1 and TRBJ2-1, with TRBD2 matching 9 bases. CDR3 length: 17 residues. Germline lookup yields CDR1 SGHRS and CDR2 YFSETQ. V lost 0 bases, J lost 0 bases, and 4 bases stayed unmatched. The CDR3 DNA reads TGCGCCAGCAGCTTGGTGGCGGGAGGGAGCTCCTACAATGAGCAGTTCTTC. The encoded protein is CASSLVAGGSSYNEQFF.

CDR3 region: CSVEGGGNTEAFF. The CDR3 DNA reads TGCAGCGTTGAAGGCGGAGGTAACACTGAAGCTTTCTTT. V usage is TRBV29-1 and J usage is TRBJ1-1; D not certain. V lost 1 base and J lost 2, with 8 bases in between. Germline-derived CDR1 and CDR2 are SQVTM and ANQGSEA. This CDR3 region has 13 residues.

The rearrangement uses TRBV6-6 and TRBJ1-2; D is possibly TRBD1 (6 bases). The CDR3 has 15 amino acids. In germline, CDR1 is MNHNY, CDR2 SVGAGI (reference sequence). The V end was cut by 0 bases, the J end by 6 bases, with 14 bases between. The CDR3 nucleotides are TGTGCCAGCAGTTACTCTCCAGGGGCCGCACATGGCTACACCTTC. Its protein product is CASSYSPGAAHGYTF.

J is TRBJ2-7 and V is TRBV5-1; 9 bases map to TRBD1. The J segment lost 1 base and the V segment lost 4 bases, leaving 9 bases of the junction unmatched. Germline V gives CDR1 SGHRS, CDR2 YFSETQ. The CDR3 length is 16 residues. The CDR3 is CASSLYYGQGSYEQYF. CDR3 DNA sequence: TGCGCCAGCAGCCTATACTATGGACAGGGGTCCTACGAGCAGTACTTC.

As DNA, the CDR3 is TGTGCCAGCAGAAAACAGGGCACAGATACGCAGTATTTT. It yields the protein CASRKQGTDTQYF. The chain couples TRBV26 to TRBJ2-3; the D segment call TRBD1 is taken from the table without a DNA check. TRBV26 is an annotated pseudogene. The CDR3 length is 13 residues.

The V call is TRBV9, the J call TRBJ2-4, with a tentative D call TRBD2 (5 bases). Between the trimmed V and J ends, which lost 3 bases and 5 bases, there was a span of 15 bases. The CDR3 has 15 residues. Germline-derived CDR1 and CDR2 are SGDLS and YYNGEE. The CDR3 protein is CASSGSPQRQNIQYF. In nucleotides, the CDR3 is TGTGCCAGCAGCGGATCCCCTCAGCGGCAAAACATTCAGTACTTC.

This clonotype turned up a few times. The chain employs TRBV19 and TRBJ2-2; 11 bases map to TRBD2. The CDR3 is 14 amino acids. V shed 6 bases and J 3 bases; nucleotides not matched to a gene: 0. Germline values: CDR1 LNHDA, CDR2 SQIVND (reference sequence). CDR3 nucleotides: TGTGCCAGTAGACTAGCGGGGGACACCGGGGAGCTGTTTTTT. Protein product: CASRLAGDTGELFF.

This clonotype was seen only once. The CDR3 sequence is CASSPGGQGDEQYF. CDR3 DNA sequence: TGTGCCAGCAGCCCCGGGGGACAGGGTGACGAGCAGTACTTC. The chain links TRBV9 to TRBJ2-7; 9 bases agree with TRBD1. This CDR3 is built from 14 residues. Germline CDR1 SGDLS, CDR2 YYNGEE. The ends lost 4 bases at V and 5 bases at J; junction bases unmatched: 7.

The chain is built from TRBV2 and TRBJ1-2; 7 positions agree with TRBD1. Losses at the gene ends were 2 bases for V and 2 bases for J; bases not matched to a gene: 5. The CDR3 runs to 15 residues. The germline CDR1 and CDR2 sequences are SNHLY and FYNNEI. The CDR3 nucleotides read TGTGCCAGCAGTGAAATCTCGACAGGGAACTATGGCTACACCTTC. This gives the protein CASSEISTGNYGYTF.

Only a few counts were recorded for this clonotype. The chain employs TRBV28 and TRBJ1-1; no clear D. Germline loops: CDR1 MDHEN, CDR2 SYDVKM. The CDR3 is made up of 12 amino acids. Trimming removed 7 bases at V and 4 bases at J, with 10 bases between. CDR3 nucleotide sequence: TGTGCCAGCACCGACTGGGTCACTGAAGCTTTCTTT. It codes for CASTDWVTEAFF.

The V gene is TRBV2, the J gene TRBJ2-7; 9 bases are a match to TRBD1. V shed 2 bases, J shed 5 bases, and the junction held 13 bases outside the gene matches. Per germline, CDR1 SNHLY and CDR2 FYNNEI. The CDR3 loop spans 17 amino acids. The CDR3 region has the DNA TGTGCCAGCAGTGAACCAAAGTACCGGGACAGGGTTGACGAGCAGTACTTC. As protein: CASSEPKYRDRVDEQYF.

The chain links TRBV19 to TRBJ1-1; unclear D gene. CDR1 is LNHDA and CDR2 is SQIVND in the germline V gene (reference sequence). V was trimmed by 3 bases and J by 1 base, leaving 6 bases between them. CDR3 length: 13 residues. CDR3 nucleotides: TGTGCCAGTAGTATCCGACAGAACACTGAAGCTTTCTTT. Its translation is CASSIRQNTEAFF. Based on the CDR3 plus reference TRBV19 and TRBJ1-1, the full variable domain is DGGITQSPKYLFRKEGQNVTLSCEQNLNHDAMYWYRQDPGQGLRLIYYSQIVNDFQKGDIAEGYSVSREKKESFPLTVTSAQKNPTAFYLCASSIRQNTEAFFGQGTRLTVV.

This chain joins TRBV19 and TRBJ2-1, with 8 bases matching TRBD2. This CDR3 comprises 18 residues. After removal of 3 bases from V and 2 bases from J, the junction contained 12 bases not matched to a gene. Germline V CDR1 and CDR2: LNHDA, SQIVND (reference sequence). CDR3 sequence (DNA): TGTGCCAGTAGTATGGAACCGGGGTTTAGCGGGACCTACAATGAGCAGTTCTTC. Translated: CASSMEPGFSGTYNEQFF.

This clonotype was recorded once. The chain combines TRBV6-2 or TRBV6-3 with TRBJ2-1, with 7 bases matching TRBD2. The length of the CDR3 is 16 residues. Germline-derived CDR1 and CDR2 are MNHEY and SVGEGT. Losses at the gene ends were 5 bases for V and 0 bases for J; bases not matched to a gene: 7. The CDR3 DNA reads TGTGCCAGCAGTGAATATAGGACTAGCTCCTACAATGAGCAGTTCTTC. Translation gives CASSEYRTSSYNEQFF.

The DNA for the CDR3 is TGTGCCAGCTCAAAAAATAGCAATCAGCCCCAGCATTTT. Its protein product is CASSKNSNQPQHF. The chain links TRBV12-3 or TRBV12-4 to TRBJ1-5, with D unresolved. This CDR3 is 13 amino acids long. V lost 8 bases to trimming and J lost 0 bases, with 8 bases between them.

The rearrangement links TRBV12-3 or TRBV12-4 to TRBJ1-4; D is ambiguous. This CDR3 comprises 11 residues. V was cut by 1 base and J by 7 bases, with 1 base left in between. The CDR3 protein is CASSLVEKLFF. DNA of the CDR3: TGTGCCAGCAGTTTAGTTGAAAAACTGTTTTTT.

This chain connects TRBV18 to TRBJ2-5, with D unclear. CDR3 length: 14 residues. The germline V gene has CDR1 KGHSH and CDR2 LQKENI. The V gene lost 1 base and the J gene lost 5 bases, with 11 bases spanning the gap. CDR3 nucleotide sequence: TGTGCCAGCTCACCACTGGCGAGTGGGGAGACCCAGTACTTC. This encodes CASSPLASGETQYF.

The V call is TRBV28, the J call TRBJ1-3; a weak D match, TRBD1 (6 bases). V lost 7 bases, J lost 4 bases, and 17 bases lay in between. The CDR3 loop spans 15 amino acids. The V gene's germline CDR1 is MDHEN and CDR2 SYDVKM. The CDR3 region is CASTETGSLGNTIYF. The CDR3 DNA reads TGTGCCAGCACTGAAACAGGGTCTTTGGGAAACACCATATATTTT.

This clonotype is categorized as large. The V call is TRBV2, the J call TRBJ2-1, with D perhaps TRBD1 (7 bases). V was cut by 7 bases and J by 8 bases, with 21 bases left in between. The CDR3 extends over 15 amino acids. CDR1 SNHLY and CDR2 FYNNEI come from the germline V gene. In DNA form, the CDR3 reads TGTGCCAGCAAGCCGAGAAACAGGGGAGGCGATGAGCAGTTCTTC. Amino acids: CASKPRNRGGDEQFF.

V and J are TRBV28 and TRBJ2-7, with D hard to call. The CDR3 covers 12 residues. Per the germline V gene, CDR1 is MDHEN and CDR2 is SYDVKM. The ends were cut back, 2 bases at V and 4 bases at J, with 6 bases in the middle. CDR3 DNA: TGTGCCAGCAGTTTAGGGCGGTACGAGCAGTACTTC. Translated, it gives CASSLGRYEQYF.